This TCR beta chain was found in a study of CD4+ T cells in melanoma. Study results and caveats: In melanoma, neoantigen-specific CD4+ T cells reportedly differed in differentiation state.

Data came from immunoSEQ multiplex PCR; TCRdb stores just in-frame clones and leaves some out. The table shows roughly 11,000 clones, with roughly 70% occurring only once. The CDR3 spans 14 residues. The germline V and J ends were trimmed by 5 bases and 1 base, with 8 bases remaining between them. From germline, CDR1 is SGHNT and CDR2 YENEEA. In this sample, this clone turned up once. No antigen is known for it. The V and J genes are TRBV11-3 and TRBJ2-2, with D tentatively TRBD2 (5 bases). This TCR derives from a human donor with melanoma. The sequencing input was cells from a culture (not recorded whether cultured in vitro). CDR3 in amino acids: CASSARGNTGELFF. The CDR3 nucleotides are TGTGCCAGCAGCGCCCGGGGGAACACCGGGGAGCTGTTTTTT.